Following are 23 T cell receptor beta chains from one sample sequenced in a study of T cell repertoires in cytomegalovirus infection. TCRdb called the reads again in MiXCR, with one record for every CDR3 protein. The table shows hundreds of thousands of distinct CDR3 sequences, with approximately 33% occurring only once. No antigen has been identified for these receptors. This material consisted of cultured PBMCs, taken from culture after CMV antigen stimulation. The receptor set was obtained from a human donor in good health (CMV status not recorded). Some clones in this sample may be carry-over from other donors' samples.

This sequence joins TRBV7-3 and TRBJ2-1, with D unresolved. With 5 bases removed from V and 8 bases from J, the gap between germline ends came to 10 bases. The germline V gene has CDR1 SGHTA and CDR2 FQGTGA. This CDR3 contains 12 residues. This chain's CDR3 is CASSPQWDEQFF. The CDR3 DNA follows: TGTGCCAGCAGCCCTCAGTGGGATGAGCAGTTCTTC.

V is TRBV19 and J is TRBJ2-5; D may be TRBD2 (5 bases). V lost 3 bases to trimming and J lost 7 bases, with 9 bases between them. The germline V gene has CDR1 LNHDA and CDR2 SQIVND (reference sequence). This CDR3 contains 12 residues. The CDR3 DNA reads TGTGCCAGTAGTATCCGAGAGGGGACCCAGTACTTC. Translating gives CASSIREGTQYF.

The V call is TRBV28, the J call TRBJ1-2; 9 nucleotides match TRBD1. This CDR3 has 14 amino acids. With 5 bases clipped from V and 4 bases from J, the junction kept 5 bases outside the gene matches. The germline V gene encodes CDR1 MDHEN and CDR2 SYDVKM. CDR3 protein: CASSTRQGGYGYTF. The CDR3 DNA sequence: TGTGCCAGCAGTACCAGACAGGGGGGCTATGGCTACACCTTC.

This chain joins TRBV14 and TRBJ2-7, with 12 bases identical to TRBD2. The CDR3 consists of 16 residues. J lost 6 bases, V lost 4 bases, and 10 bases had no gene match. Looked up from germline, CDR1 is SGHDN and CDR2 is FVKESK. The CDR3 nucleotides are TGTGCCAGCAGCCCAGCCCCTAGCGGGAGGGCCCGCGAGCAGTACTTC. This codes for CASSPAPSGRAREQYF.

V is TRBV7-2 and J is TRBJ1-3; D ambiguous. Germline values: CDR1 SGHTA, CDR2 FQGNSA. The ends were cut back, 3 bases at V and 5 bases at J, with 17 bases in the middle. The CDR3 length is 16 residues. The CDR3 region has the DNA TGTGCCAGCAGCTTCGGTCCCTATATCCCTCGAAACACCATATATTTT. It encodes CASSFGPYIPRNTIYF.

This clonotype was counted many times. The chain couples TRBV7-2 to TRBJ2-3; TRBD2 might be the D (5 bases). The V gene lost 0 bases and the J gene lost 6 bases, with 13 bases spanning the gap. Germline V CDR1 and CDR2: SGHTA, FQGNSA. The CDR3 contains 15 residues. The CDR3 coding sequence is TGTGCCAGCAGCTTAGCGGGAGTTGGTGTGGATACGCAGTATTTT. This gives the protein CASSLAGVGVDTQYF.

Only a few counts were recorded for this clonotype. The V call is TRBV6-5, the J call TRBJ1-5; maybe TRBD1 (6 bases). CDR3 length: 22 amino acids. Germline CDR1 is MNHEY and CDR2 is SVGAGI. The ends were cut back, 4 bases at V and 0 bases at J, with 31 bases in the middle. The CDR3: CASSSYRAYTRYPVYSNQPQHF. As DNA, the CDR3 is TGTGCCAGCAGTTCCTACAGGGCATATACGAGATACCCAGTTTATAGCAATCAGCCCCAGCATTTT.

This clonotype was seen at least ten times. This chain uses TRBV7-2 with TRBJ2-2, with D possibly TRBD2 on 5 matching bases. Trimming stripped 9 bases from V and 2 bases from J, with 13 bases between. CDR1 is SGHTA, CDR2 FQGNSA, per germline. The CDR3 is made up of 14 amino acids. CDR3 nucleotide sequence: TGTGCCAGTGGTGGGAGCCGAAACACCGGGGAGCTGTTTTTT. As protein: CASGGSRNTGELFF.

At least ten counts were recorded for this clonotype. CDR3 sequence: CASSLIGGNSPLHF. The CDR3 bases are TGTGCCAGCAGCTTAATCGGGGGTAATTCACCCCTCCACTTT. The chain is built from TRBV7-2 and TRBJ1-6; perhaps TRBD1 as D (5 bases). The V gene's germline CDR1 is SGHTA and CDR2 FQGNSA. This CDR3 has 14 residues. Trimming removed 2 bases at V and 6 bases at J, with 8 bases between.

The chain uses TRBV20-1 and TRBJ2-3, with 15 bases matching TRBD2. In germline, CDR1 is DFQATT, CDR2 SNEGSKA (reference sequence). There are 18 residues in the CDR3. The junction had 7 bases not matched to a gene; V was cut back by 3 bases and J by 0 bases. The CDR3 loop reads CSASSGLAGGPSTDTQYF. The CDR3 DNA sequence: TGCAGTGCTAGTTCCGGACTAGCGGGAGGGCCTAGCACAGATACGCAGTATTTT.

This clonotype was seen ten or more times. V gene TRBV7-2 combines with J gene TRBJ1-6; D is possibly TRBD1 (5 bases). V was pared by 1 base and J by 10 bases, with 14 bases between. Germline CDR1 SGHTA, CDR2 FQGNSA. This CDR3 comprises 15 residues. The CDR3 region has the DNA TGTGCCAGCAGCTTAGAGGGCAGGGATTTGTCACCCCTCCACTTT. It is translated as CASSLEGRDLSPLHF.

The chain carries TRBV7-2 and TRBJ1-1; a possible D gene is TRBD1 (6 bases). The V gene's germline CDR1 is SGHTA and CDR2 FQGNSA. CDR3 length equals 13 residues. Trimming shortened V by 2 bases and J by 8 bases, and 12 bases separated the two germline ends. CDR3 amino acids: CASSLRGGGEAFF. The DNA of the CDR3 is TGTGCCAGCAGCTTAAGGGGAGGGGGGGAAGCTTTCTTT.

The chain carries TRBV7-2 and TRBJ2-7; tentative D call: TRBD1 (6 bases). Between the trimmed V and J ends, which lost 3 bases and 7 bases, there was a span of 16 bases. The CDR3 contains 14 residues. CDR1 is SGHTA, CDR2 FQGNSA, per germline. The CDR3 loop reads CASSFLTGNVEQYF. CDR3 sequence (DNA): TGTGCCAGCAGCTTTTTGACAGGCAATGTGGAGCAGTACTTC.

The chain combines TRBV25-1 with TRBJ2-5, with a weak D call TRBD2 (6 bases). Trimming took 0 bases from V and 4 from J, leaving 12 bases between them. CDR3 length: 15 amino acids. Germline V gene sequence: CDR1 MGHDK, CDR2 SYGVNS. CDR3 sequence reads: CASSEYRGDRETQYF. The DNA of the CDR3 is TGTGCCAGCAGTGAATATCGCGGGGATCGAGAGACCCAGTACTTC.

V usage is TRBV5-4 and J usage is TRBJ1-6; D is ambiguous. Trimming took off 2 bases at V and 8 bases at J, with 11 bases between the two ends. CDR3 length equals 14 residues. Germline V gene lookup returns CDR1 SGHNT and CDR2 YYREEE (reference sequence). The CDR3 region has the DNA TGTGCCAGCAGCTTAGAAGAGTACGATTCACCCCTCCACTTT. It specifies CASSLEEYDSPLHF.

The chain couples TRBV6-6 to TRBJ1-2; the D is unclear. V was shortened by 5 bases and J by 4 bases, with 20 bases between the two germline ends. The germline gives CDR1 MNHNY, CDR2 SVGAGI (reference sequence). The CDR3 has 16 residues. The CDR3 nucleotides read TGTGCCAGCAGTGATATGCAGCGGGCCATACTCTATGGCTACACCTTC. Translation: CASSDMQRAILYGYTF.

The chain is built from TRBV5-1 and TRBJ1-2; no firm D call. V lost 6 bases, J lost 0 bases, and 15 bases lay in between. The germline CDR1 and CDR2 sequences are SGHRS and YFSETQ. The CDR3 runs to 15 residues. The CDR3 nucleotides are TGCGCCAGCATGGACGGTGGTACTACTAACTATGGCTACACCTTC. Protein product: CASMDGGTTNYGYTF.

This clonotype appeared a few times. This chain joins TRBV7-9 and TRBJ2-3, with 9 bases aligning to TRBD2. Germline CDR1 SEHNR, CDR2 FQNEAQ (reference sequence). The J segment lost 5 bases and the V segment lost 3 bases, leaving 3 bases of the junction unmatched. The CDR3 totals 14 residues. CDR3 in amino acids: CASSLRREGDTQYF. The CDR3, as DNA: TGTGCCAGCAGCTTGAGGCGGGAGGGAGATACGCAGTATTTT.

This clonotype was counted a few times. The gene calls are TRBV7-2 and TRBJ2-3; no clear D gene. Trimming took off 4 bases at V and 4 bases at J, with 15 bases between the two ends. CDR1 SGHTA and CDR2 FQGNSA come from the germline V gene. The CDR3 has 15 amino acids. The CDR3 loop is CASSSEPASPDTQYF. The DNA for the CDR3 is TGTGCCAGCAGCTCGGAGCCCGCCTCGCCAGATACGCAGTATTTT.

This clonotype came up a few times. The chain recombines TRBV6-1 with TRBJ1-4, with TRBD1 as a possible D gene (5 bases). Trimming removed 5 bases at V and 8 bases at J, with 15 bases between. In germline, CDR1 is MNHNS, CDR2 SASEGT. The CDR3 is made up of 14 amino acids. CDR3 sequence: CASSSAGTREKLFF. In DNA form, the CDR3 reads TGTGCCAGCAGTTCGGCGGGGACCAGGGAAAAACTGTTTTTT.

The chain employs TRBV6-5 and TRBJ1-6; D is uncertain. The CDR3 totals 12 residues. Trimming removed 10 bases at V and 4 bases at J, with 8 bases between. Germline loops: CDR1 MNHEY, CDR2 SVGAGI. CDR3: CATRGYNSPLHF. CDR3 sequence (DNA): TGTGCCACTCGGGGATATAATTCACCCCTCCACTTT.

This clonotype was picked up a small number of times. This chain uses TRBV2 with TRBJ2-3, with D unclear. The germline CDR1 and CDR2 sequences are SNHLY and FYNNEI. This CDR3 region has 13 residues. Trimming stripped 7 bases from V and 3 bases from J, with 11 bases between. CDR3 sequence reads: CASTMLTTDTQYF. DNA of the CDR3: TGTGCCAGCACGATGCTAACGACAGATACGCAGTATTTT.

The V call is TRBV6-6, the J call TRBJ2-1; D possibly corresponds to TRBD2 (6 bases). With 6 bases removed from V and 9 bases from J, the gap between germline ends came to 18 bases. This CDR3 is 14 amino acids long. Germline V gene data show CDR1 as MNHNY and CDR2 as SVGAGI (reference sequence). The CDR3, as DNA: TGTGCCAGCAGCCTCGGGACTCCCCTCCCTGAGCAGTTCTTC. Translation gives CASSLGTPLPEQFF.